The rows below give T cell receptor beta chains drawn from one sample of a study of blood T cell repertoires in COVID-19. Sequenced by immunoSEQ multiplex PCR; TCRdb stores in-frame clones only, minus some. The top ten clones hold about 3.2% of a sample with fewer than 300,000 clones, around 86% of them seen once. Sequenced: peripheral blood. Source of these receptors: a woman aged 60-75 years with active or convalescent COVID-19. The CDR3 runs from the conserved cysteine through the conserved F or W. Fields, in order: V gene, D gene, J gene, clone size, CDR3 protein, CDR3 DNA. A D gene is named only where the DNA matches it firmly. Expanded clones get a size class; other rows say once, few or many, or leave the size out.

>TRBV11-2|TRBD2|TRBJ2-3|-
CASSQIGGGDTQYF
TGTGCCAGCAGCCAAATCGGGGGGGGAGATACGCAGTATTTT
>TRBV19|TRBD2|TRBJ2-3|few
CATYSGGLGDTQYF
TGTGCCACCTATAGCGGGGGGTTAGGGGATACGCAGTATTTT
>TRBV27|-|TRBJ2-5|-
CASSLAGRRETQYF
TGTGCCAGCAGTTTAGCGGGGCGGCGTGAGACCCAGTACTTC
>TRBV3-1/TRBV3-2|TRBD2|TRBJ2-5|-
CASSYGGAGKTQYF
TGTGCCAGCAGCTACGGGGGGGCTGGCAAGACCCAGTACTTC
>TRBV7-9|TRBD1|TRBJ2-3|-
CASSPKGAGDTQYF
TGTGCCAGCAGCCCCAAGGGGGCAGGAGATACGCAGTATTTT
>TRBV2|-|TRBJ1-3|-
CASRTAGVSGNTIYF
TGTGCCAGCAGGACTGCAGGGGTCTCTGGAAACACCATATATTTT
>TRBV2|-|TRBJ1-2|-
CASSEPSNTNYGYTF
TGTGCCAGCAGTGAGCCGTCCAACACCAACTATGGCTACACCTTC
>TRBV7-9|-|TRBJ1-6|-
CASSLLTGSGYSPLHF
TGTGCCAGCAGCTTATTAACGGGGAGCGGTTATTCACCCCTCCACTTT
>TRBV12-3/TRBV12-4|-|TRBJ2-1|once
CASTHRVSNEQFF
TGTGCCAGCACCCACAGGGTTTCAAATGAGCAGTTCTTC
>TRBV2|-|TRBJ1-4|-
CASSPLGGVNEKLFF
TGTGCCAGCAGCCCCCTTGGGGGGGTTAATGAAAAACTGTTTTTT
>TRBV4-2|-|TRBJ1-5|-
CASSQDWPPISNQPQHF
TGTGCCAGCAGCCAAGATTGGCCCCCAATTAGCAATCAGCCCCAGCATTTT
>TRBV9|TRBD1|TRBJ1-1|few
CASSVEGRGTTEAFF
TGTGCCAGCAGCGTAGAGGGCAGGGGGACCACTGAAGCTTTCTTT
>TRBV19|-|TRBJ1-2|-
CASSIERRDYGYTF
TGTGCCAGTAGTATAGAGCGGCGGGACTATGGCTACACCTTC
>TRBV6-1|-|TRBJ1-6|-
CASSEVAGRNSPLHF
TGTGCCAGCAGTGAAGTGGCGGGTAGGAATTCACCCCTCCACTTT
>TRBV5-1|TRBD2|TRBJ2-5|once
CASSTRLAGGGETQYF
TGCGCCAGCAGCACAAGACTAGCGGGGGGTGGGGAGACCCAGTACTTC
>TRBV10-3|TRBD2|TRBJ2-1|-
CAINLGTSGGGDNEQFF
TGTGCCATCAACCTGGGGACTAGCGGAGGGGGAGACAATGAGCAGTTCTTC
>TRBV19|TRBD1|TRBJ1-1|-
CASSSTGQGDLNTEAFF
TGTGCCAGTAGCTCAACCGGACAGGGGGATTTGAACACTGAAGCTTTCTTT
>TRBV30|TRBD1|TRBJ1-1|once
CAWEQGAGNTEAFF
TGTGCCTGGGAACAGGGGGCCGGGAACACTGAAGCTTTCTTT
>TRBV5-8|TRBD1|TRBJ2-5|once
CASSARTGWKETQYF
TGTGCCAGCAGCGCGCGGACAGGGTGGAAGGAGACCCAGTACTTC
>TRBV7-9|-|TRBJ2-1|-
CASSLVGGPYNEQFF
TGTGCCAGCAGCTTAGTGGGGGGGCCCTACAATGAGCAGTTCTTC
>TRBV5-4|TRBD2|TRBJ2-1|-
CASSLAGGPFSYNEQFF
TGTGCCAGCTCTCTAGCGGGGGGCCCTTTCTCCTACAATGAGCAGTTCTTC
>TRBV29-1|TRBD1|TRBJ2-6|-
CSVAATGSSGANVLTF
TGCAGCGTTGCGGCGACAGGGAGCTCTGGGGCCAACGTCCTGACTTTC
>TRBV19|-|TRBJ1-4|-
CASSITGSSNEKLFF
TGTGCCAGTAGTATAACAGGGTCGTCTAATGAAAAACTGTTTTTT
>TRBV30|-|TRBJ1-5|-
CAWSVQGQGNQPQHF
TGTGCCTGGAGCGTACAGGGTCAGGGCAATCAGCCCCAGCATTTT
>TRBV18|TRBD1|TRBJ1-3|-
CASSQGGATGNTIYF
TGTGCCAGCTCGCAAGGGGGCGCAACTGGAAACACCATATATTTT
>TRBV4-1|-|TRBJ2-7|-
CASSPQVKLYEQYF
TGCGCCAGCAGCCCGCAGGTAAAACTCTACGAGCAGTACTTC
>TRBV9|-|TRBJ2-7|-
CASSGAGYEQYF
TGTGCCAGCAGCGGTGCGGGTTACGAGCAGTACTTC
>TRBV6-6|-|TRBJ2-1|once
CASSYSDRGNEQFF
TGTGCCAGCAGTTACTCGGACCGGGGCAATGAGCAGTTCTTC
>TRBV19|-|TRBJ1-4|-
CASSISQGQGKLFF
TGTGCCAGTAGTATCTCTCAGGGGCAGGGAAAACTGTTTTTT
>TRBV27|-|TRBJ1-2|-
CASSTLGGNNYGYTF
TGTGCCAGCAGCACATTGGGGGGGAACAACTATGGCTACACCTTC
>TRBV6-2/TRBV6-3|TRBD1|TRBJ2-1|-
CASSSGTGSYNEQFF
TGTGCCAGCAGTTCCGGGACAGGGTCCTACAATGAGCAGTTCTTC
>TRBV9|-|TRBJ2-3|-
CASRPMTRSTDTQYF
TGTGCCAGCAGGCCCATGACACGTAGCACAGATACGCAGTATTTT
>TRBV18|-|TRBJ1-2|-
CASSQQGSYGYTF
TGTGCCAGCTCACAACAGGGATCGTATGGCTACACCTTC
>TRBV10-3|TRBD2|TRBJ2-5|once
CATTGGAQGETQYF
TGTGCCACCACGGGGGGGGCCCAGGGGGAGACCCAGTACTTC
>TRBV6-5|-|TRBJ1-6|once
CASSPAYNSPLHF
TGTGCCAGCAGTCCCGCGTATAATTCACCCCTCCACTTT
>TRBV27|TRBD1|TRBJ1-2|-
CASTRQGDYGYTF
TGTGCCAGCACCCGACAGGGCGACTATGGCTACACCTTC
>TRBV24-1|TRBD1|TRBJ2-2|-
CATSDTGQGETGELFF
TGTGCCACCAGTGACACGGGACAGGGGGAGACCGGGGAGCTGTTTTTT
>TRBV5-1|-|TRBJ1-2|-
CASSLWGEPGYGYTF
TGCGCCAGCAGCTTGTGGGGGGAACCGGGCTATGGCTACACCTTC
>TRBV7-2|-|TRBJ1-5|-
CASSSGGRGNQPQHF
TGTGCCAGCAGCTCTGGGGGGAGGGGCAATCAGCCCCAGCATTTT
>TRBV27|-|TRBJ2-1|-
CASSGGGGYNEQFF
TGTGCCAGCAGCGGGGGCGGGGGATACAATGAGCAGTTCTTC
>TRBV10-3|TRBD1|TRBJ2-2|-
CAISRQGATGELFF
TGTGCCATCAGCCGACAGGGGGCGACCGGGGAGCTGTTTTTT
>TRBV5-5|-|TRBJ2-7|-
CASSSGQPQQYF
TGTGCCAGCAGCTCTGGACAGCCGCAGCAGTACTTC
>TRBV19|TRBD1|TRBJ2-1|-
CASSMTGTGWSSYNEQFF
TGTGCCAGTAGTATGACCGGGACAGGTTGGAGCTCCTACAATGAGCAGTTCTTC
>TRBV6-2/TRBV6-3|TRBD2|TRBJ2-3|few
CASSYWGEGGGPAAQYF
TGTGCCAGCAGTTACTGGGGAGAAGGCGGGGGGCCCGCCGCGCAGTATTTT
>TRBV6-6|-|TRBJ2-7|-
CASSYSPSRSEQYF
TGTGCCAGCAGTTATTCGCCTTCCAGATCCGAGCAGTACTTC
>TRBV18|-|TRBJ2-1|-
CASSPGRLENNEQFF
TGTGCCAGCTCACCAGGCAGACTGGAAAACAATGAGCAGTTCTTC
>TRBV4-3|-|TRBJ2-7|-
CASSQSLGLNEQYF
TGCGCCAGCAGCCAATCCTTGGGACTTAACGAGCAGTACTTC